This T cell receptor beta chain was found in a study of T cells in Graves' hyperthyroidism and ophthalmopathy. On this clonotype itself: The target antigen is unknown.

Regions amplified from RNA transcripts were the TCR beta CDR3 regions. First-round RT-PCR with HTBI primers amplified the TCR CDR3 region. Each CDR3 protein gets one entry after TCRdb re-called the multiplex PCR reads with MiXCR. The table records roughly 640,000 distinct CDR3 sequences, about 16% of them present only once. This CDR3 region has 13 residues. With 6 bases clipped from V and 6 bases from J, the junction kept 5 bases outside the gene matches. Findings and limits, study-wide: A model using 13 V-J features told ophthalmopathy apart from stable hyperthyroidism.

The genes are TRBV12-3 or TRBV12-4 and TRBJ2-3; 8 positions agree with TRBD2. The clonotype comes from a woman aged 40 to 50 with Graves' ophthalmopathy. Sequenced input: blood. The CDR3: CASRTSAADTQYF. CDR3 coding DNA: TGTGCCAGCAGGACTAGCGCGGCCGATACGCAGTATTTT.